This T cell receptor beta chain stems from a study of blood T cell repertoires in COVID-19. Study-wide context: Italy, Spain and the United States were the sources of the convalescent and acute COVID-19 samples. Sources were T cells, B-cell-depleted T cells, or PBMCs; the material itself was cDNA or gDNA.

Per the original methods: Estimated nucleated cell counts came from reference gene primer amplification. Measured with immunoSEQ multiplex PCR; TCRdb has only the in-frame clones, and not every one. V and J calls and clone size are as listed in that table; D and trimming were resolved from the DNA. Of about 140,000 clones listed, about 80% were seen once; the top ten hold more than 7%. CDR1 is LNHDA and CDR2 is SQIVND in the germline V gene (reference sequence). Between the trimmed V and J ends, which lost 4 bases and 3 bases, there was a span of 12 bases. The CDR3 covers 15 residues. The sequenced sample consisted of peripheral blood. The rearrangement uses TRBV19 and TRBJ1-4, with D uncertain. This clonotype originated in a human donor in a cohort sampled during active COVID-19. In DNA form, the CDR3 reads TGTGCCAGTAGTAAGGGCGGGAATGCTAATGAAAAACTGTTTTTT. This gives the protein CASSKGGNANEKLFF. The variable domain in full, with the rest retrieved from reference TRBV19 and TRBJ1-4, is DGGITQSPKYLFRKEGQNVTLSCEQNLNHDAMYWYRQDPGQGLRLIYYSQIVNDFQKGDIAEGYSVSREKKESFPLTVTSAQKNPTAFYLCASSKGGNANEKLFFGSGTQLSVL.